This is a list of T cell receptor beta chains from one sample in a study of CD8 T cells in ankylosing spondylitis. TCRdb reprocessed the 5' RACE reads with MiXCR, giving one entry per CDR3 protein. The sample includes around 23,000 distinct CDR3 sequences, 17% of them seen just once. Sequencing was carried out using blood. The receptors were gathered from a male donor with ankylosing spondylitis or in good health (not recorded which). CDR3s include the opening cysteine and the closing phenylalanine or tryptophan. Fields, in order: J gene, CDR3 length, V gene, D gene, clone size, CDR3 protein, CDR3 DNA. D genes are given only for firm matches. Some rows have no size entry. The others give once, few or many, or a class for an expanded clone.

J gene: TRBJ1-2; CDR3 length: 13; V gene: TRBV28; D gene: NA; clone size: NA; CDR3 protein: CASSDGRFYGYTF; CDR3 DNA: TGTGCCAGCAGCGACGGACGGTTCTATGGCTACACCTTC
J gene: TRBJ2-7; CDR3 length: 14; V gene: TRBV20-1; D gene: NA; clone size: few; CDR3 protein: CSAREEGRQYEQYF; CDR3 DNA: TGCAGTGCTAGAGAAGAGGGTAGGCAATACGAGCAGTACTTC
J gene: TRBJ2-3; CDR3 length: 12; V gene: TRBV6-2/TRBV6-3; D gene: NA; clone size: many; CDR3 protein: CASSYGPDTQYF; CDR3 DNA: TGTGCCAGCAGTTACGGCCCAGATACGCAGTATTTT
J gene: TRBJ1-4; CDR3 length: 15; V gene: TRBV6-6; D gene: NA; clone size: NA; CDR3 protein: CASKYEGRTNEKLFF; CDR3 DNA: TGTGCCAGCAAATATGAGGGACGGACTAATGAAAAACTGTTTTTT
J gene: TRBJ1-4; CDR3 length: 14; V gene: TRBV27; D gene: NA; clone size: NA; CDR3 protein: CASSRVNSGEKLFF; CDR3 DNA: TGTGCCAGCAGCAGGGTCAATTCGGGTGAAAAACTGTTTTTT
J gene: TRBJ2-5; CDR3 length: 11; V gene: TRBV29-1; D gene: NA; clone size: few; CDR3 protein: CSVEQGETQYF; CDR3 DNA: TGCAGCGTTGAACAGGGGGAGACCCAGTACTTC
J gene: TRBJ2-1; CDR3 length: 9; V gene: TRBV20-1; D gene: NA; clone size: few; CDR3 protein: CSARFKQFF; CDR3 DNA: TGCAGTGCTAGGTTTAAGCAGTTCTTC
J gene: TRBJ2-3; CDR3 length: 16; V gene: TRBV5-4; D gene: TRBD2; clone size: few; CDR3 protein: CASSSRREASTDTQYF; CDR3 DNA: TGTGCCAGCAGCTCACGGCGGGAGGCAAGCACAGATACGCAGTATTTT
J gene: TRBJ2-3; CDR3 length: 13; V gene: TRBV20-1; D gene: NA; clone size: few; CDR3 protein: CSAADYETDTQYF; CDR3 DNA: TGCAGTGCCGCGGACTACGAGACAGATACGCAGTATTTT
J gene: TRBJ1-5; CDR3 length: 15; V gene: TRBV20-1; D gene: NA; clone size: many; CDR3 protein: CSAKFWQYSNQPQHF; CDR3 DNA: TGCAGTGCTAAATTTTGGCAGTATAGCAATCAGCCCCAGCATTTT
J gene: TRBJ2-1; CDR3 length: 12; V gene: TRBV16; D gene: NA; clone size: few; CDR3 protein: CASSQFTEEQFF; CDR3 DNA: TGTGCCAGCAGCCAATTTACAGAAGAGCAGTTCTTC
J gene: TRBJ2-5; CDR3 length: 12; V gene: TRBV20-1; D gene: NA; clone size: few; CDR3 protein: CSARTDQETQYF; CDR3 DNA: TGCAGTGCTAGGACAGACCAAGAGACCCAGTACTTC
J gene: TRBJ2-1; CDR3 length: 14; V gene: TRBV6-2/TRBV6-3; D gene: NA; clone size: few; CDR3 protein: CASRPLDSYNEQFF; CDR3 DNA: TGTGCCAGCAGGCCTCTTGACTCCTACAATGAGCAGTTCTTC
J gene: TRBJ1-5; CDR3 length: 15; V gene: TRBV7-9; D gene: NA; clone size: many; CDR3 protein: CASSLGAGGNQPQHF; CDR3 DNA: TGTGCCAGCAGCTTAGGGGCAGGGGGCAATCAGCCCCAGCATTTT
J gene: TRBJ2-3; CDR3 length: 13; V gene: TRBV7-2; D gene: NA; clone size: once; CDR3 protein: CASSLKGADTQYF; CDR3 DNA: TGTGCCAGCAGCTTAAAGGGGGCAGATACGCAGTATTTT
J gene: TRBJ2-5; CDR3 length: 15; V gene: TRBV6-2/TRBV6-3; D gene: TRBD2; clone size: NA; CDR3 protein: CASSPDAGDGETQYF; CDR3 DNA: TGTGCCAGCAGCCCCGACGCGGGGGATGGAGAGACCCAGTACTTC
J gene: TRBJ2-7; CDR3 length: 16; V gene: TRBV20-1; D gene: TRBD2; clone size: NA; CDR3 protein: CSARVLGTSGRYEQYF; CDR3 DNA: TGCAGTGCTAGAGTTCTAGGCACTAGCGGGAGGTACGAGCAGTACTTC
J gene: TRBJ2-3; CDR3 length: 13; V gene: TRBV12-3/TRBV12-4; D gene: NA; clone size: many; CDR3 protein: CASSDRSTDTQYF; CDR3 DNA: TGTGCCAGCAGCGACAGGAGCACAGATACGCAGTATTTT
J gene: TRBJ1-3; CDR3 length: 18; V gene: TRBV4-1; D gene: NA; clone size: many; CDR3 protein: CASSQGGSESFRGNTIYF; CDR3 DNA: TGCGCCAGCAGCCAAGGGGGTTCGGAAAGCTTCCGTGGAAACACCATATATTTT
J gene: TRBJ1-3; CDR3 length: 15; V gene: TRBV7-1; D gene: NA; clone size: NA; CDR3 protein: CASSSQRARGNTIYF; CDR3 DNA: TGTGCCAGCAGCTCCCAGCGGGCGCGAGGAAACACCATATATTTT
J gene: TRBJ2-1; CDR3 length: 20; V gene: TRBV4-1; D gene: TRBD2; clone size: NA; CDR3 protein: CASSQVGLADIPSSYNEQFF; CDR3 DNA: TGCGCCAGCAGCCAAGTGGGACTAGCGGACATCCCGAGCTCCTACAATGAGCAGTTCTTC
J gene: TRBJ1-5; CDR3 length: 16; V gene: TRBV7-2; D gene: NA; clone size: NA; CDR3 protein: CASSPHGGRGNQPQHF; CDR3 DNA: TGTGCCAGCAGCCCCCATGGGGGTAGGGGCAATCAGCCCCAGCATTTT
J gene: TRBJ2-2; CDR3 length: 17; V gene: TRBV11-2; D gene: NA; clone size: few; CDR3 protein: CASSPRTFGVNTGELFF; CDR3 DNA: TGTGCCAGCAGCCCTCGGACATTCGGGGTAAACACCGGGGAGCTGTTTTTT
J gene: TRBJ2-2; CDR3 length: 13; V gene: TRBV20-1; D gene: NA; clone size: many; CDR3 protein: CSARVRGTGELFF; CDR3 DNA: TGCAGTGCTAGGGTCCGGGGCACCGGGGAGCTGTTTTTT
J gene: TRBJ1-1; CDR3 length: 12; V gene: TRBV12-3/TRBV12-4; D gene: NA; clone size: many; CDR3 protein: CASSAYRNEAFF; CDR3 DNA: TGTGCCAGCAGCGCCTACAGAAATGAAGCTTTCTTT
J gene: TRBJ1-4; CDR3 length: 13; V gene: TRBV15; D gene: NA; clone size: many; CDR3 protein: CATSRRLDEKLFF; CDR3 DNA: TGTGCCACCAGCAGAAGGCTCGACGAAAAACTGTTTTTT
J gene: TRBJ2-3; CDR3 length: 15; V gene: TRBV20-1; D gene: TRBD2; clone size: many; CDR3 protein: CSARTSGRPTDTQYF; CDR3 DNA: TGCAGTGCGCGGACTAGCGGGAGGCCCACAGATACGCAGTATTTT
J gene: TRBJ2-3; CDR3 length: 12; V gene: TRBV20-1; D gene: NA; clone size: many; CDR3 protein: CSARGIVDTQYF; CDR3 DNA: TGCAGTGCTAGGGGGATAGTAGATACGCAGTATTTT
J gene: TRBJ2-3; CDR3 length: 15; V gene: TRBV9; D gene: NA; clone size: many; CDR3 protein: CASSVAGHDTDTQYF; CDR3 DNA: TGTGCCAGCAGCGTAGCCGGCCATGACACAGATACGCAGTATTTT
J gene: TRBJ2-1; CDR3 length: 14; V gene: TRBV29-1; D gene: TRBD2; clone size: few; CDR3 protein: CSVQTSGSFDEQFF; CDR3 DNA: TGCAGCGTTCAGACTAGCGGGAGTTTCGATGAGCAGTTCTTC